This entry is about one T cell receptor beta chain. The same CDR3 also results from other DNA sequences found in this sample. V lost 4 bases to trimming and J lost 4 bases; unmatched junction nucleotides: 4. This CDR3 is 14 amino acids long. CDR1 is KGHDR, CDR2 SFDVKD, per germline. The sample originates from a study of blood T cell repertoires in COVID-19. Study in general: Samples of COVID-19 (acute and convalescent) were obtained from the United States, Italy and Spain. T cells, B-cell-depleted T cells, or PBMCs supplied cDNA or gDNA.

Authors' processing steps: The assay estimated nucleated cells by amplifying reference gene primers. TCRdb's copy holds only in-frame clones and misses some; the assay was immunoSEQ multiplex PCR. That table is the source of V, J and clone size, and D and trimming were worked out from the DNA. Altogether tens of thousands of clones are present, about 91% being singletons, with the ten largest covering around 12%. This receptor was taken from a human donor with active COVID-19. The donor label of this sample is uncertain. The sample comprised peripheral blood. The chain combines TRBV24-1 with TRBJ2-3, with 7 bases aligning to TRBD1. The DNA for the CDR3 is TGTGCCACCAGTGACCCCACAGGGGCAGATACGCAGTATTTT. Protein product: CATSDPTGADTQYF.